The 11 T cell receptor beta chains below all came from one sample that was sequenced in a study of T cell responses to AZD1222 COVID-19 vaccine. The assay was immunoSEQ multiplex PCR, and TCRdb's table has in-frame clones only and misses some. The data hold about 110,000 clones, with about 85% observed a single time. The input for sequencing was peripheral blood, taken on day 0 of AZD1222 vaccination. Receptor source: an adult in good health.

J is TRBJ1-2 and V is TRBV9, with unresolved D. The CDR3 sequence is 12 residues long. The germline V gene encodes CDR1 SGDLS and CDR2 YYNGEE. V was clipped by 3 bases and J by 7 bases, with 10 bases between them. CDR3 sequence: CASSGRQSGYTF. As DNA, the CDR3 is TGTGCCAGCAGCGGACGACAAAGTGGCTACACCTTC.

This clone appeared a single time. V gene TRBV7-9 combines with J gene TRBJ2-1; 10 bases align to TRBD2. In germline, CDR1 is SEHNR, CDR2 FQNEAQ (reference sequence). V was clipped by 1 base and J by 9 bases; unmatched bases: 6. This CDR3 is 15 amino acids long. The CDR3, as DNA: TGTGCCAGCAGCTTAGTGGGACTAGCGACTGGTGAGCAGTTCTTC. Amino acid sequence: CASSLVGLATGEQFF.

The gene calls are TRBV19 and TRBJ1-1; 7 positions match TRBD1. The V segment lost 3 bases and the J segment 1 base; nucleotides outside the gene matches: 8. Per the germline V gene, CDR1 is LNHDA and CDR2 is SQIVND (reference sequence). This CDR3 contains 16 residues. The CDR3 region is CASSIRRGQGNTEAFF. The CDR3 DNA follows: TGTGCCAGTAGTATTCGGAGGGGGCAGGGGAACACTGAAGCTTTCTTT.

The CDR3 here is CASSQGKGRDGYTF. The CDR3 DNA sequence: TGTGCCAGCAGCCAAGGAAAGGGGAGGGATGGCTACACCTTC. The chain is built from TRBV3-1 (or the pseudogene TRBV3-2) and TRBJ1-2, with D maybe TRBD1 (5 bases). Trimming cost V 1 base and J 6 bases, with 12 bases left between them. The germline V gene encodes CDR1 LGHDT and CDR2 YNNKEL (reference sequence). The CDR3 loop spans 14 amino acids.

The genes are TRBV27 and TRBJ2-3; D is undetermined. CDR1 and CDR2 (germline): MNHEY, SMNVEV (reference sequence). The CDR3 loop spans 15 amino acids. V lost 0 bases to trimming and J lost 4 bases, with 11 bases between them. The CDR3 region is CASSLSISSADTQYF. The CDR3 nucleotides are TGTGCCAGCAGTTTATCGATTTCGTCGGCAGATACGCAGTATTTT.

J is TRBJ2-2 and V is TRBV30, with 10 bases matching TRBD2. V lost 5 bases, J lost 1 base, and 1 base stayed unmatched. The germline gives CDR1 GTSNPN, CDR2 SVGIG (reference sequence). The CDR3 sequence is 14 residues long. CDR3 coding DNA: TGTGCCTGGGCTAGCGGGAGGAACACCGGGGAGCTGTTTTTT. Its translation is CAWASGRNTGELFF. The whole variable domain, remainder taken from reference TRBV30 and TRBJ2-2, is SQTIHQWPATLVQPVGSPLSLECTVEGTSNPNLYWYRQAAGRGLQLLFYSVGIGQISSEVPQNLSASRPQDRQFILSSKKLLLSDSGFYLCAWASGRNTGELFFGEGSRLTVL.

This clone occurred once. This rearrangement joins TRBV6-5 to TRBJ1-2; the match to TRBD1 covers 7 bases. Per the germline V gene, CDR1 is MNHEY and CDR2 is SVGAGI. This CDR3 has 13 amino acids. Trimming cost V 6 bases and J 3 bases; bases outside gene matches: 4. CDR3 protein: CASRADRDYGYTF. The CDR3 bases are TGTGCCAGCAGGGCCGACAGGGACTATGGCTACACCTTC.

The genes are TRBV6-1 and TRBJ1-3, with no clear D. This CDR3 comprises 12 residues. V dropped 6 bases and J dropped 5 bases, with 8 bases sitting between them. CDR1 and CDR2 (germline): MNHNS, SASEGT. CDR3 region: CASSRPRNTIYF. DNA for the CDR3: TGTGCCAGCAGCAGACCACGAAACACCATATATTTT.

The chain combines TRBV11-2 with TRBJ1-2; tentative D call: TRBD1 (5 bases). CDR1 and CDR2 from the germline V gene are SGHAT and FQNNGV. Trimming pared 1 base from V and 8 bases from J, leaving 17 bases between. This CDR3 comprises 15 residues. The CDR3 DNA reads TGTGCCAGCAGCTTAGGTAGGGGTCCCTTTAGAGGCTACACCTTC. Translating it yields CASSLGRGPFRGYTF. Full variable domain (remainder filled in from reference TRBV11-2 and TRBJ1-2): EAGVAQSPRYKIIEKRQSVAFWCNPISGHATLYWYQQILGQGPKLLIQFQNNGVVDDSQLPKDRFSAERLKGVDSTLKIQPAKLEDSAVYLCASSLGRGPFRGYTFGSGTRLTVV.

The chain combines TRBV19 with TRBJ1-5; 7 bases map to TRBD1. CDR1 is LNHDA, CDR2 SQIVND, per germline (reference sequence). J gave up 4 bases and V 9 bases, and 21 bases lay outside the gene matches. This CDR3 spans 18 amino acids. The CDR3 DNA follows: TGTGCCAGCCATGCAGGACAGGCCCAAGGGGGGACGAATCAGCCCCAGCATTTT. Its protein is CASHAGQAQGGTNQPQHF.

This clone showed up just a few times. The chain uses TRBV4-1 and TRBJ1-1, with D unresolved. Germline V gene data show CDR1 as MGHRA and CDR2 as YSYEKL. The CDR3 length is 16 residues. The germline V and J ends were trimmed by 0 bases and 5 bases, with 16 bases remaining between them. This CDR3 reads CASSQDPLNLGTEAFF. The CDR3 nucleotides are TGCGCCAGCAGCCAAGATCCGCTTAACCTGGGGACTGAAGCTTTCTTT.